Listed below are T cell receptor beta chains from one sample, sequenced in a study of cytomegalovirus exposure and HLA in healthy donors. The table came from immunoSEQ multiplex PCR; TCRdb's copy has only in-frame clones and leaves some out. In the table there are 130,000 to 150,000 clones, about 84% of which are singletons. The sample was PBMCs. These receptors came from a woman younger than 30 in good health and CMV-seropositive. CDR3s include the opening cysteine and the closing phenylalanine or tryptophan. D genes are given only for firm matches. Clone size appears in some rows only: once, few, many, or a class for an expanded clone.

j_call d_call clone_size v_call cdr3_aa cdr3_nt
TRBJ1-1 - - TRBV11-2 CASSLGRRITEAFF TGTGCCAGCAGCTTAGGGAGACGGATCACTGAAGCTTTCTTT
TRBJ1-1 - - TRBV7-6 CASSSGLDRNTEAFF TGTGCCAGCAGCTCCGGACTAGACAGGAACACTGAAGCTTTCTTT
TRBJ2-5 - few TRBV5-6 CASSTGYLETQYF TGTGCCAGCAGCACCGGTTATCTAGAGACCCAGTACTTC
TRBJ1-1 - - TRBV5-1 CASSSTGFMNTEAFF TGCGCCAGCAGCTCGACGGGATTTATGAACACTGAAGCTTTCTTT
TRBJ2-7 TRBD2 - TRBV11-2 CASSPTGTNNNQYF TGTGCCAGCAGCCCCACCGGGACTAACAACAATCAGTACTTC
TRBJ2-3 TRBD2 - TRBV14 CASSPRLAGGTQYF TGTGCCAGTAGCCCCCGACTAGCGGGGGGGACGCAGTATTTT
TRBJ2-2 - - TRBV4-3 CASSHKTGVGTGELFF TGCGCCAGCAGCCATAAGACAGGCGTCGGCACCGGGGAGCTGTTTTTT
TRBJ2-3 TRBD2 - TRBV14 CASSQRIAGSTDTQYF TGTGCCAGCAGCCAGCGAATAGCGGGGAGCACAGATACGCAGTATTTT
TRBJ1-2 - - TRBV4-1 CASSQDQAGGLYGYTF TGCGCCAGCAGCCAAGACCAGGCGGGAGGACTCTATGGCTACACCTTC
TRBJ2-3 - - TRBV5-1 CASSLEQLTDTQYF TGCGCCAGCAGCTTGGAACAGCTCACAGATACGCAGTATTTT
TRBJ2-5 TRBD2 once TRBV13 CASSLRRGGPETQYF TGTGCCAGCAGCTTACGGCGGGGGGGCCCAGAGACCCAGTACTTC
TRBJ2-7 TRBD2 - TRBV13 CASSGGLAGGPHEQYF TGTGCCAGCAGCGGGGGACTAGCGGGGGGGCCCCACGAGCAGTACTTC
TRBJ2-1 TRBD2 - TRBV5-1 CASSRLLHTSGGNAGNEQFF TGCGCCAGCAGCCGTCTACTCCACACTAGCGGGGGAAACGCAGGGAATGAGCAGTTCTTC
TRBJ1-1 - - TRBV6-1 CASSRRLGENTEAFF TGTGCCAGCAGTCGTCGTCTGGGAGAGAACACTGAAGCTTTCTTT
TRBJ1-6 - - TRBV28 CASSHPSGQYNSPLHF TGTGCCAGCAGTCATCCGTCAGGACAGTATAATTCACCCCTCCACTTT
TRBJ1-1 TRBD1 - TRBV4-3 CASSRTGNTEAFF TGCGCCAGCAGCCGGACAGGGAACACTGAAGCTTTCTTT
TRBJ1-6 - - TRBV5-1 CASSLAVVSPLHF TGCGCCAGCAGCTTGGCAGTGGTTTCACCCCTCCACTTT
TRBJ1-2 TRBD1 - TRBV5-4 CASSSQGGYGYTF TGTGCCAGCAGCTCACAGGGGGGCTATGGCTACACCTTC
TRBJ1-5 TRBD1 - TRBV7-2 CASSLVQGENQPQHF TGTGCCAGCAGCTTAGTCCAGGGGGAGAATCAGCCCCAGCATTTT
TRBJ2-1 - - TRBV10-3 CAISEDSLEQFF TGTGCCATCAGTGAAGACAGCCTGGAGCAGTTCTTC
TRBJ2-7 TRBD1 - TRBV5-1 CASSFATSGGLEQYF TGCGCCAGCAGCTTTGCAACCTCAGGGGGCCTCGAGCAGTACTTC
TRBJ1-2 - few TRBV2 CASSEVGGSGGYTF TGTGCCAGCAGTGAAGTTGGGGGCTCGGGTGGCTACACCTTC
TRBJ1-4 - - TRBV7-2 CASSQAALRVNEKLFF TGTGCCAGCAGCCAAGCCGCTTTACGGGTTAATGAAAAACTGTTTTTT
TRBJ2-1 - - TRBV6-6 CASSRFTPGENEQFF TGTGCCAGCAGCCGCTTCACGCCTGGTGAGAATGAGCAGTTCTTC
TRBJ1-5 TRBD1 - TRBV6-5 CASRGQGHNQPQHF TGTGCCAGCAGAGGACAGGGACACAATCAGCCCCAGCATTTT
TRBJ2-2 - - TRBV5-1 CASNDRSAPGELFF TGCGCCAGCAACGATCGAAGCGCCCCGGGGGAGCTGTTTTTT
TRBJ1-2 - - TRBV30 CAWSPGDAGYTF TGTGCCTGGAGTCCAGGGGATGCTGGCTACACCTTC
TRBJ2-1 TRBD2 - TRBV7-2 CASSPNRLAGNEQFF TGTGCCAGCAGCCCAAATCGACTAGCGGGCAATGAGCAGTTCTTC
TRBJ2-6 - - TRBV27 CASSPLPISGANVLTF TGTGCCAGCAGTCCATTACCTATCTCTGGGGCCAACGTCCTGACTTTC
TRBJ2-5 TRBD1 once TRBV15 CATSMGRGQVETQYF TGTGCCACCAGCATGGGCAGGGGGCAGGTAGAGACCCAGTACTTC